The source of this TCR beta chain is a study of CD8+CD57+ T cells in acquired aplastic anemia. Genomic DNA templated the TCR beta VDJ and CDR3 profiling. TCRdb fed the reads into MiXCR, producing one record per CDR3 protein. The sample contains under 350,000 distinct CDR3 sequences, about 50% of which appear only once. CDR3 length equals 12 residues. The V and J ends lost 8 bases and 8 bases, in that order; junction bases with no gene match: 9. CDR1 and CDR2 from the germline V gene are DFQATT and SNEGSKA (reference sequence). It was patients with CD8+CD57+ cell expansion by flow cytometry who were chosen for sequencing.

V is TRBV20-1 and J is TRBJ2-1, with TRBD2 matching 7 bases. Sequencing was done on a sample of sorted CD4+, CD8+, or CD8+CD57+ T cells (not recorded which) from PBMCs. The TCR was taken from a human donor with aplastic anemia. CDR3 coding DNA: TGCAGTTTATGCCAGGGAGGGGATGAGCAGTTCTTC. This encodes CSLCQGGDEQFF.